This T cell receptor (beta chain) is drawn from a study of radiotherapy plus CTLA-4 blockade in lung cancer. Turning to the study itself: For 15% to 20% of patients, objective responses occurred, and about 33% had disease control. General study findings and limits: According to reports, early shifts in blood T cell clones, alongside interferon-beta, forecast response most accurately. Blood-borne expansion of tumor-derived TCR clones followed radiotherapy plus ipilimumab.

Germline V lookup: CDR1 SGHRS, CDR2 YFSETQ. CDR3 length: 16 residues. J lost 1 base, V lost 1 base, and 2 bases had no gene match. Profiling relied on immunoSEQ multiplex PCR, and the TCRdb table lists in-frame clones only, not all of them. The sample holds roughly 90,000 clones, about two thirds seen once. Remarks on this clone: Its target is not known.

The TCR was taken from a human donor with non-small cell lung cancer that progressed on radiotherapy plus ipilimumab. The chain uses TRBV5-1 and TRBJ2-1; 10 nucleotides line up with TRBD2. The sample was peripheral blood, taken from a patient treated with radiotherapy plus ipilimumab. The CDR3 DNA reads as TGCGCCAGCAGCTTGTCTAGCGGGAGATCCTACAATGAGCAGTTCTTC. Amino acid sequence: CASSLSSGRSYNEQFF.